This is a list of T cell receptor beta chains from one sample in a study of CXCR3-negative and CXCR3-positive naive CD8 T cells. After re-calling the 5' RACE reads, TCRdb lists one entry per CDR3 protein, DNA absent. Recorded for this sample: 150,000 to 180,000 distinct CDR3 sequences. The sample was naive CXCR3+ CD8+ T cells from blood. The receptors come from a human donor in good health. Some clones in this sample may be carry-over from other donors' samples. CDR3s include the opening cysteine and the closing phenylalanine or tryptophan.

>TRBJ2-2|TRBV6-5
CASSYGKGPGELFF
>TRBJ2-7|TRBV28
CASSLLGRAYEQYF
>TRBJ2-1|TRBV7-8
CASSLAVGHNEQFF
>TRBJ2-1|TRBV5-1
CASSLAGRANEQFF
>TRBJ2-2|TRBV12-3/TRBV12-4
CASSDPGRGNTGELFF
>TRBJ2-1|TRBV29-1
CSVEDLRDTGEQFF
>TRBJ2-1|TRBV11-2
CASSVTSGPSYNEQFF
>TRBJ2-3|TRBV14
CASSQGVTDSDTQYF
>TRBJ1-4|TRBV20-1
CSASLARELFF
>TRBJ2-1|TRBV3-1
CASSHTGLSYNEQFF
>TRBJ2-7|TRBV19
CASSMRDTGAYEQYF